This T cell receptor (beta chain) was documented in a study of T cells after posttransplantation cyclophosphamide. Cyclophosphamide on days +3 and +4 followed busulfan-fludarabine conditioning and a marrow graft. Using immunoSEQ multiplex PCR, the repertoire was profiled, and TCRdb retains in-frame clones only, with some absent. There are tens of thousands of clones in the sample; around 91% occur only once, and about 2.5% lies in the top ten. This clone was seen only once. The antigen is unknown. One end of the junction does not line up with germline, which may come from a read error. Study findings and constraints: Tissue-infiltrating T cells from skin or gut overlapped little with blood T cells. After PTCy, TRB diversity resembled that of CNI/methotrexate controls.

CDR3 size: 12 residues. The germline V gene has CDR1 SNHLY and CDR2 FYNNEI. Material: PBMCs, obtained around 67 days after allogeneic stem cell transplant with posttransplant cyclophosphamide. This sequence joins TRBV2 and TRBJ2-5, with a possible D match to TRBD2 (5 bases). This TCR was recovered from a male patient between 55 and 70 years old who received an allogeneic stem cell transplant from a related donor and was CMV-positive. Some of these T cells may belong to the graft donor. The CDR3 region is CAASSYQEAQYF. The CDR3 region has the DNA TGTGCCGCTTCTAGCTACCAAGAGGCCCAGTACTTC.